This TCR beta chain is from a study of follicular helper T cells after annual influenza vaccination. The CDR3 contains 14 residues. Losses at the gene ends were 2 bases for V and 5 bases for J; bases not matched to a gene: 4. The germline V gene has CDR1 SGHTA and CDR2 FQGNSA. Time point meaning: 2015-2016 season, pre-vaccination. Adults received seasonal inactivated influenza vaccine, with sorted blood CD4 subsets sequenced before and after. Per time point, roughly 40-110 mL of blood was sampled. Sequenced by immunoSEQ multiplex PCR; TCRdb stores in-frame clones only, minus some. The sample lists some 10,000 clones; about 85% were seen once.

The receptor was isolated from an adult who received the influenza vaccine. The sample was CXCR5+ CD38- circulating T follicular helper cells from blood, taken on the day of influenza vaccination. The subset is: circulating Tfh, non-naive CD4+CXCR5+PD-1+ (ICOS+CD38+ or ICOS-CD38-). This chain connects TRBV7-2 to TRBJ2-7; 9 bases align to TRBD1. CDR3 sequence reads: CASSLPGQGHEQYF. In DNA, the CDR3 is TGTGCCAGCAGCTTACCGGGACAGGGCCACGAGCAGTACTTC.